This record looks at one T cell receptor (beta chain) sequence and its context. The target antigen is unknown. The entry originates in a study of blood T cells in healthy people across ages. Study-level points and caveats: The study regarded diversity estimates from one million T cells as underestimates. There were more naive CD4+ cells and higher diversity in long-lived donors than in aged donors. Older age coincided with a roughly linear decline in TCR beta diversity per million T cells.

Primers used in a second PCR of about 7 to 11 cycles were a sample-barcoded 5' primer and a J-beta primer mix. With 12 random nucleotides, a template-switch adaptor tagged each individual cDNA molecule. In TCRdb, the 5' RACE reads were re-called with MiXCR into one record per CDR3 protein. The sample carries some 900,000 distinct CDR3 sequences, roughly 26% recorded once. This receptor was obtained from a woman aged 80 or over in good health. The specimen sequenced was blood.

The CDR3 sequence: CASRFQGPTDTQYF. In DNA form, the CDR3 reads TGTGCCAGCAGGTTTCAGGGACCCACAGATACGCAGTATTTT. The gene calls are TRBV28 and TRBJ2-3, with D perhaps matching TRBD1 or TRBD2 (5 bases each). The CDR3 has 14 residues. Germline V gene lookup returns CDR1 MDHEN and CDR2 SYDVKM. Trimming took off 6 bases at V and 2 bases at J, with 12 bases between the two ends.